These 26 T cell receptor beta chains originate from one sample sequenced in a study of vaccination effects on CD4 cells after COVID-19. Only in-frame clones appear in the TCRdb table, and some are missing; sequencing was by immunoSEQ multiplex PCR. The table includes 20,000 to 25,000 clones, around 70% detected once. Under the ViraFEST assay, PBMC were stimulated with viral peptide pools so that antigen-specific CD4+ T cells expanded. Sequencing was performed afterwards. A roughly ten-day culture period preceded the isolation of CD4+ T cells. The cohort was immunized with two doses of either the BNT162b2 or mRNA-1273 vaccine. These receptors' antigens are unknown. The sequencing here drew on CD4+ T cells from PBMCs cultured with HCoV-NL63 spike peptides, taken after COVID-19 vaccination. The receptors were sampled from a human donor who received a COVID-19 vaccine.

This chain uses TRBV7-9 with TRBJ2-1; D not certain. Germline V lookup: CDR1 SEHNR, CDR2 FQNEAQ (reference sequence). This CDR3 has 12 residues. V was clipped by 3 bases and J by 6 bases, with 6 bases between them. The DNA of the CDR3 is TGTGCCAGCAGCTTCCTAGGCAATGAGCAGTTCTTC. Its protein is CASSFLGNEQFF. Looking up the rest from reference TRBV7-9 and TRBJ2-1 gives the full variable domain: DTGVSQNPRHKITKRGQNVTFRCDPISEHNRLYWYRQTLGQGPEFLTYFQNEAQLEKSRLLSDRFSAERPKGSFSTLEIQRTEQGDSAMYLCASSFLGNEQFFGPGTRLTVL.

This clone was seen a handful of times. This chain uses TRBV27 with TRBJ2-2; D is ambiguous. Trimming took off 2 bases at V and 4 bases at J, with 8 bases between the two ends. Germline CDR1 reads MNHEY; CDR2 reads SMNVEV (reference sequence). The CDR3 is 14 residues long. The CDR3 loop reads CASSLAPATGELFF. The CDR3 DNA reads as TGTGCCAGCAGTTTAGCCCCAGCCACCGGGGAGCTGTTTTTT.

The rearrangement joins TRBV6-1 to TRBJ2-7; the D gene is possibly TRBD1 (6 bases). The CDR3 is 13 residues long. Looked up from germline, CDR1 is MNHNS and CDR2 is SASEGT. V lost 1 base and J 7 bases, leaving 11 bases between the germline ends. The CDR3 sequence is CASSEVGQWEQYF. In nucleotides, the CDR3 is TGTGCCAGCAGTGAAGTTGGACAGTGGGAGCAGTACTTC.

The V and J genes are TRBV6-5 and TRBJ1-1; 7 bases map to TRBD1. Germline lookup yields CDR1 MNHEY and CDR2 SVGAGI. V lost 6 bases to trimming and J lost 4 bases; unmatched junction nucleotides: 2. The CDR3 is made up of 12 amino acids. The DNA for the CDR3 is TGTGCCAGCAGAGACAGGGTCACTGAAGCTTTCTTT. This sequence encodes CASRDRVTEAFF.

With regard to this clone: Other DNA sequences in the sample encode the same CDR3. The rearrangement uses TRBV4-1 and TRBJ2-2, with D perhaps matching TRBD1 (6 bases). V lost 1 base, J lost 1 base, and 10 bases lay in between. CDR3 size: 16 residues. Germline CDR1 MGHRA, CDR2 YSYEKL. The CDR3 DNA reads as TGCGCCAGCAGCCAAGGCCCGGGACAGAACACCGGGGAGCTGTTTTTT. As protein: CASSQGPGQNTGELFF.

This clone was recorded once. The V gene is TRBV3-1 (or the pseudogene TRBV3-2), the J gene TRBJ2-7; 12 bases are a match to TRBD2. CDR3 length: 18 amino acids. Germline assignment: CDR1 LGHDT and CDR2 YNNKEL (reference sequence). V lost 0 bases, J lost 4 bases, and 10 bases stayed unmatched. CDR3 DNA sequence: TGTGCCAGCAGCCAAGACTTATGGCTAGCGGGGGGGCCTTACGAGCAGTACTTC. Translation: CASSQDLWLAGGPYEQYF.

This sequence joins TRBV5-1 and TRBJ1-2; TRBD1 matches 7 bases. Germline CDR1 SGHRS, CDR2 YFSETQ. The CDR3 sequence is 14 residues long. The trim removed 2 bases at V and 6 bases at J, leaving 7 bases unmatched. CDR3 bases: TGCGCCAGCAGCTTTGGCCAGGGGGAGAATGGCTACACCTTC. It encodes CASSFGQGENGYTF.

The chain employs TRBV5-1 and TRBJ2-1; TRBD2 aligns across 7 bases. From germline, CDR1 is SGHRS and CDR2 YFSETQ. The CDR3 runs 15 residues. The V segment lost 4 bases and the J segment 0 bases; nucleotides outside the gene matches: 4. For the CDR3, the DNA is TGCGCCAGCAGCGAGCGGGGCCGCTCCTACAATGAGCAGTTCTTC. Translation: CASSERGRSYNEQFF.

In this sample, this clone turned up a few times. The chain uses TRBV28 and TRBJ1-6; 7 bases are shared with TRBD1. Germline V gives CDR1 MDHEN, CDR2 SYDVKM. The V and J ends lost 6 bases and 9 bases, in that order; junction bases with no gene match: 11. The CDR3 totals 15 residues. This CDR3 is CASSPPTGSRSPLHF. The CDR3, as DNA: TGTGCCAGCAGCCCTCCGACAGGGTCGCGTTCACCCCTCCACTTT. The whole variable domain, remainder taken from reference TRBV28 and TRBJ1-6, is DVKVTQSSRYLVKRTGEKVFLECVQDMDHENMFWYRQDPGLGLRLIYFSYDVKMKEKGDIPEGYSVSREKKERFSLILESASTNQTSMYLCASSPPTGSRSPLHFGNGTRLTVT.

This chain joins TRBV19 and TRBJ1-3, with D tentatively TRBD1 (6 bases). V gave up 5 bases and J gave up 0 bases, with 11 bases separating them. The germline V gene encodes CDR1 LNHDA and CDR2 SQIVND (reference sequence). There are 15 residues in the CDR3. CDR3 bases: TGTGCCAGTAGTGCGGGACACAGCTCTGGAAACACCATATATTTT. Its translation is CASSAGHSSGNTIYF. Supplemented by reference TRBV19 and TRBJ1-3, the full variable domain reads DGGITQSPKYLFRKEGQNVTLSCEQNLNHDAMYWYRQDPGQGLRLIYYSQIVNDFQKGDIAEGYSVSREKKESFPLTVTSAQKNPTAFYLCASSAGHSSGNTIYFGEGSWLTVV.

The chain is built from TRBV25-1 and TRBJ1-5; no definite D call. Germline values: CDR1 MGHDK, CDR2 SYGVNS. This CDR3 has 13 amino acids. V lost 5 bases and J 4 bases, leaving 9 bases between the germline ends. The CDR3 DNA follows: TGTGCCAGCAGTCATGACTGGAATCAGCCCCAGCATTTT. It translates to CASSHDWNQPQHF.

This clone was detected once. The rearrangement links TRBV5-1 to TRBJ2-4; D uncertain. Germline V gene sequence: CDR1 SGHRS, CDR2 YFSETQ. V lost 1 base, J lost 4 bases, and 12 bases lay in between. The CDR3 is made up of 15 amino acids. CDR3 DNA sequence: TGCGCCAGCAGCTTGTTGGGTTTGTCGAAAAACATTCAGTACTTC. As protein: CASSLLGLSKNIQYF.

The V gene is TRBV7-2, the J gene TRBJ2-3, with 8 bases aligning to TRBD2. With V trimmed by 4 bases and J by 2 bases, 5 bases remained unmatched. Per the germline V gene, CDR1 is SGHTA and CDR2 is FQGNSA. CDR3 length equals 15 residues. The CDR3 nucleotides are TGTGCCAGCAGCTGGCGAGCGGGGGACACAGATACGCAGTATTTT. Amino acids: CASSWRAGDTDTQYF.

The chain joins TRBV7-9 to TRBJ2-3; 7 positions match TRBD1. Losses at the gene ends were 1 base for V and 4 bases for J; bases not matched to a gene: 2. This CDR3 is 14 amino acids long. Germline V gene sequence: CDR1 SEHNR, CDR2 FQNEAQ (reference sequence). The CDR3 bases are TGTGCCAGCAGCTTAGGCAGGGGGTCAGATACGCAGTATTTT. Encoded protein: CASSLGRGSDTQYF.

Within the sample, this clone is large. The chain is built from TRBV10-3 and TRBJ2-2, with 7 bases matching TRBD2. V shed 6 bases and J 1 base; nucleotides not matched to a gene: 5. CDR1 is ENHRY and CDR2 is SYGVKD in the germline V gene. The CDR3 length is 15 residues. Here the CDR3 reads CAIRGGLENTGELFF. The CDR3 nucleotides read TGTGCCATCAGGGGAGGACTAGAGAACACCGGGGAGCTGTTTTTT.

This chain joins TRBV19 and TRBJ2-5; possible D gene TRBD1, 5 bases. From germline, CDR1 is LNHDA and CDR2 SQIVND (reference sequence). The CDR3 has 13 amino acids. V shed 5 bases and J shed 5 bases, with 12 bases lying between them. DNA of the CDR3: TGTGCCAGTAGTGCGACAGTCCTGGAGACCCAGTACTTC. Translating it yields CASSATVLETQYF.

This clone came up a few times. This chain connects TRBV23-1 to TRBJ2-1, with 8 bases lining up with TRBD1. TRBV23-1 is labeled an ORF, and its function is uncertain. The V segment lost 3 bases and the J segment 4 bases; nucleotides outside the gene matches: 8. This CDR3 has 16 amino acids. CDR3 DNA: TGCGCCAGCAGTCAGCACGGGACAGGTTGGTACAATGAGCAGTTCTTC. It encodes CASSQHGTGWYNEQFF.

In nucleotides, the CDR3 is TGTGCCAGCAGCTTGCTGGACAGGGATTCACCCCTCCACTTT. It translates to CASSLLDRDSPLHF. The chain recombines TRBV5-4 with TRBJ1-6, with 8 bases matching TRBD1. The CDR3 is made up of 14 amino acids. Unmatched junction bases numbered 2, after V lost 1 base and J lost 8 bases. Germline CDR1 is SGHNT and CDR2 is YYREEE (reference sequence).

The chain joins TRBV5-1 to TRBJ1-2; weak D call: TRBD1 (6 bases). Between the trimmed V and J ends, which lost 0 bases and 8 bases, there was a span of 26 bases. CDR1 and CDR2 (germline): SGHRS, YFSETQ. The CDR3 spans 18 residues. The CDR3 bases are TGCGCCAGCAGCTTGGGGCGACAGGATCATTCGTTCGGGGGGGGCTACACCTTC. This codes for CASSLGRQDHSFGGGYTF.

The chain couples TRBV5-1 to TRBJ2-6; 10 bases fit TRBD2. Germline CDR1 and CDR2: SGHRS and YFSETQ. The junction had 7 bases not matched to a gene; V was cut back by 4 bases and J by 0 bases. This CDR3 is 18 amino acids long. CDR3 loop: CASSPGLAAHSGANVLTF. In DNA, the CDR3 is TGCGCCAGCAGCCCTGGACTAGCGGCGCACTCTGGGGCCAACGTCCTGACTTTC.

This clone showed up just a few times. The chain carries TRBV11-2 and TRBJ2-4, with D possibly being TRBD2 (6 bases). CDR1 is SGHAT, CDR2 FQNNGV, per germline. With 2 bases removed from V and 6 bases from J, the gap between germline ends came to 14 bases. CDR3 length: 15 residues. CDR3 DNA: TGTGCCAGCAGCTTAATTTGGGGAGCGGGAAACATTCAGTACTTC. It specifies CASSLIWGAGNIQYF. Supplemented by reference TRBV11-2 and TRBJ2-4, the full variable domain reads EAGVAQSPRYKIIEKRQSVAFWCNPISGHATLYWYQQILGQGPKLLIQFQNNGVVDDSQLPKDRFSAERLKGVDSTLKIQPAKLEDSAVYLCASSLIWGAGNIQYFGAGTRLSVL.

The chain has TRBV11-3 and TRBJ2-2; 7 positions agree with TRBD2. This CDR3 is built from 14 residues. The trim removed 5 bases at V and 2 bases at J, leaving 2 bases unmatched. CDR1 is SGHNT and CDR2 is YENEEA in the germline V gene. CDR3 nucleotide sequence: TGTGCCAGCAGCCGCGGGAGAAACACCGGGGAGCTGTTTTTT. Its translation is CASSRGRNTGELFF.

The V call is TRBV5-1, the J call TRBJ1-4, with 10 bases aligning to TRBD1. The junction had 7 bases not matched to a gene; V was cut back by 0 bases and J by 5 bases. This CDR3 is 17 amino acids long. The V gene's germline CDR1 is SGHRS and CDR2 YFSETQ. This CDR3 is CASSLAARTGGNEKLFF. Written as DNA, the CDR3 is TGCGCCAGCAGCTTGGCCGCTCGGACAGGGGGGAATGAAAAACTGTTTTTT. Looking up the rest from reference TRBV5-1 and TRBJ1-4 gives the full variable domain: KAGVTQTPRYLIKTRGQQVTLSCSPISGHRSVSWYQQTPGQGLQFLFEYFSETQRNKGNFPGRFSGRQFSNSRSEMNVSTLELGDSALYLCASSLAARTGGNEKLFFGSGTQLSVL.

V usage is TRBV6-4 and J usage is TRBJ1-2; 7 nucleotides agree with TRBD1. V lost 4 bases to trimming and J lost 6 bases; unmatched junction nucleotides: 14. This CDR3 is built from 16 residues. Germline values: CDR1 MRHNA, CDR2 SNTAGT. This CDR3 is CASSVSRQGAINGYTF. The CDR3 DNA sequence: TGTGCCAGCAGTGTATCTAGACAGGGCGCTATTAATGGCTACACCTTC.

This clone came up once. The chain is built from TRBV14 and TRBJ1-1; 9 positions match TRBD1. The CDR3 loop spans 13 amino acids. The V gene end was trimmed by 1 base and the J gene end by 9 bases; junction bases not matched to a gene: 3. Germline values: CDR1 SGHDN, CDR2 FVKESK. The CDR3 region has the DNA TGTGCCAGCAGCCAAGGGGACAGGGCTAAAGCTTTCTTT. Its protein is CASSQGDRAKAFF.

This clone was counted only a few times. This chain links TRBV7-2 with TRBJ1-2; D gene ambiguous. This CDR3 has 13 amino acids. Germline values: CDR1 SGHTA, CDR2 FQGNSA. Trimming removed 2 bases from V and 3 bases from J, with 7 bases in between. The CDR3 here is CASSLTEYYGYTF. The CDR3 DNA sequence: TGTGCCAGCAGCTTAACCGAATACTATGGCTACACCTTC.